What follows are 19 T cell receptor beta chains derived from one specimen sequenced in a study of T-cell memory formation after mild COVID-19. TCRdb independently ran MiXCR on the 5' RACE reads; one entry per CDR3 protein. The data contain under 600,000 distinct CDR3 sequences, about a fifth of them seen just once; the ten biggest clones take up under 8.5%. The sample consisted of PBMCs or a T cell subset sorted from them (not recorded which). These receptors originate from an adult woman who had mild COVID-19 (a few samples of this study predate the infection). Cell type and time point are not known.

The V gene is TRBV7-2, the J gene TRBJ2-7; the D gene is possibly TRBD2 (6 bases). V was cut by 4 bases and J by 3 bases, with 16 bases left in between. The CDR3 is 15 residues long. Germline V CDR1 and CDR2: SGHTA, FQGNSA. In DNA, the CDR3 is TGTGCCAGCAGCTATCGTTTGACTAGAGACTACGAGCAGTACTTC. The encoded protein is CASSYRLTRDYEQYF.

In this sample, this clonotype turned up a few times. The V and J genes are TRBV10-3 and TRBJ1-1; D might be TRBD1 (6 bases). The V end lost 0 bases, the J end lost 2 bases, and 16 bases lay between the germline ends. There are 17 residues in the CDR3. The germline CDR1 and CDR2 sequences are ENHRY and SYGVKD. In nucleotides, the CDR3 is TGTGCCATCAGTGAGTCTCAAATCTACAGGGTTAACACTGAAGCTTTCTTT. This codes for CAISESQIYRVNTEAFF.

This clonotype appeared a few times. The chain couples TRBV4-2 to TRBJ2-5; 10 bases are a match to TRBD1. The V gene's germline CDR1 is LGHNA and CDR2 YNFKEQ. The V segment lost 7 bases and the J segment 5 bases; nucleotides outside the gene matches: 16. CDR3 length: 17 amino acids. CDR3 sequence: CASTVELGQGNFETQYF. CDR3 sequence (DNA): TGTGCCAGCACGGTGGAATTGGGACAGGGGAATTTCGAGACCCAGTACTTC.

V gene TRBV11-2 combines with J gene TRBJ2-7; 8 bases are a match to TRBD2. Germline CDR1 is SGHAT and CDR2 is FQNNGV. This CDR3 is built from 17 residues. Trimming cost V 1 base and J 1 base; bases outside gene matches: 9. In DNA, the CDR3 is TGTGCCAGCAGCTTAGGGGGGCGGACTAGCTGGTCCTACGAGCAGTACTTC. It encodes CASSLGGRTSWSYEQYF. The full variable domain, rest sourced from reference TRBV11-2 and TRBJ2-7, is EAGVAQSPRYKIIEKRQSVAFWCNPISGHATLYWYQQILGQGPKLLIQFQNNGVVDDSQLPKDRFSAERLKGVDSTLKIQPAKLEDSAVYLCASSLGGRTSWSYEQYFGPGTRLTVT.

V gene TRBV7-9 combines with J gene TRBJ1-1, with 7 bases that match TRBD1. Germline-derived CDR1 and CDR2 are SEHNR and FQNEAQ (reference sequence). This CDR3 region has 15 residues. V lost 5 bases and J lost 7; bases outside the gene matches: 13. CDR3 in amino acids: CASSTQQGPDDEAFF. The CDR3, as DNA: TGTGCCAGCAGCACCCAACAGGGGCCCGATGATGAAGCTTTCTTT.

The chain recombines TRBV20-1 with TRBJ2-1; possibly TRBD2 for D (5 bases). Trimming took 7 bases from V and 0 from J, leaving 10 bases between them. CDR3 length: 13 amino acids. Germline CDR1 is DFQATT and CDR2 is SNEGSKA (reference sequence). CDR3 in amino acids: CSVRGSSYNEQFF. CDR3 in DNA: TGCAGTGTCAGAGGGAGCTCCTACAATGAGCAGTTCTTC.

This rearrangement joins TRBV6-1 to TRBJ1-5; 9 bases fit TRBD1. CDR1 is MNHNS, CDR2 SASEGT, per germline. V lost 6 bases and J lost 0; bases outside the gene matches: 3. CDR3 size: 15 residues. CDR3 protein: CASRQGADSNQPQHF. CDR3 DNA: TGTGCCAGCAGACAGGGGGCCGATAGCAATCAGCCCCAGCATTTT.

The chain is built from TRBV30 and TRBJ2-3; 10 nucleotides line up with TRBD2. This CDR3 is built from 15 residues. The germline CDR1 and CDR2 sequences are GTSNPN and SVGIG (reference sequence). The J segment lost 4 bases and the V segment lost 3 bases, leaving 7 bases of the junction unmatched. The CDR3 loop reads CAWRPLAGRADTQYF. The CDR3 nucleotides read TGTGCCTGGAGGCCACTAGCGGGAAGGGCAGATACGCAGTATTTT.

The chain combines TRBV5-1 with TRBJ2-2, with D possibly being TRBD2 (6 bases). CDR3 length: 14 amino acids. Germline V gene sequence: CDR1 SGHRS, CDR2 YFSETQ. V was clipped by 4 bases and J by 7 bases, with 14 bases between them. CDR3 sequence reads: CASSLVVGGGELFF. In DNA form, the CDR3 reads TGCGCCAGCAGCCTGGTGGTGGGAGGCGGGGAGCTGTTTTTT.

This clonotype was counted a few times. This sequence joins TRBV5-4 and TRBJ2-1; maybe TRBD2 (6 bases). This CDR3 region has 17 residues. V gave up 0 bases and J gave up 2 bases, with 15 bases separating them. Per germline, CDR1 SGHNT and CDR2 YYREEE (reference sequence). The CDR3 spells CASSLGGGGVAYNEQFF. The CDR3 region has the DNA TGTGCCAGCAGCTTGGGTGGTGGCGGGGTAGCCTACAATGAGCAGTTCTTC. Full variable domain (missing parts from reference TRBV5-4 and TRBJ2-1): ETGVTQSPTHLIKTRGQQVTLRCSSQSGHNTVSWYQQALGQGPQFIFQYYREEENGRGNFPPRFSGLQFPNYSSELNVNALELDDSALYLCASSLGGGGVAYNEQFFGPGTRLTVL.

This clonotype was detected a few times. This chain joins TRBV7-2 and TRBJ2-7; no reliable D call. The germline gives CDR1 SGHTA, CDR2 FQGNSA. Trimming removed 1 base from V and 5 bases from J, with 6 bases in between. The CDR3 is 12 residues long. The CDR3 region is CASSLDPHEQYF. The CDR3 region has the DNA TGTGCCAGCAGCTTAGACCCTCACGAGCAGTACTTC.

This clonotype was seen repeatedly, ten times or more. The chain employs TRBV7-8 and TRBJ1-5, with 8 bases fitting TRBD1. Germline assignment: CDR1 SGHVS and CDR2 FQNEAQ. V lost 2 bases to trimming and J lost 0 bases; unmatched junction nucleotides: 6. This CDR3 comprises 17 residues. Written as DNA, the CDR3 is TGTGCCAGCAGCTTATTGGCGGACAGGGCTAGCAATCAGCCCCAGCATTTT. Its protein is CASSLLADRASNQPQHF. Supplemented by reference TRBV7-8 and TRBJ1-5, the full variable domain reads GAGVSQSPRYKVAKRGQDVALRCDPISGHVSLFWYQQALGQGPEFLTYFQNEAQLDKSGLPSDRFFAERPEGSVSTLKIQRTQQEDSAVYLCASSLLADRASNQPQHFGDGTRLSIL.

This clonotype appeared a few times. CDR3 loop: CASSVGGTVRNEQFF. CDR3 DNA: TGTGCCAGCAGCGTAGGTGGGACCGTGCGGAATGAGCAGTTCTTC. This sequence joins TRBV9 and TRBJ2-1; perhaps D is TRBD1 or TRBD2 (5 bases each). With 0 bases removed from V and 7 bases from J, the gap between germline ends came to 14 bases. There are 15 residues in the CDR3. CDR1 SGDLS and CDR2 YYNGEE come from the germline V gene.

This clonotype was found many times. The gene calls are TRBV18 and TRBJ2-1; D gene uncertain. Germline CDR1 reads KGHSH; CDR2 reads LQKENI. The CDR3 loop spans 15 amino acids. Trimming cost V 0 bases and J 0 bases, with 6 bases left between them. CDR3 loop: CASSPPHYSYNEQFF. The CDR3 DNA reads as TGTGCCAGCTCACCACCACACTACTCCTACAATGAGCAGTTCTTC.

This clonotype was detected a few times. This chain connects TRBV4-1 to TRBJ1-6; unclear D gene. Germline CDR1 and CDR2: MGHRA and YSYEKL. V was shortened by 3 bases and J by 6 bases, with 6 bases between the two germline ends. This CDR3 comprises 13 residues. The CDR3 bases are TGCGCCAGCAGCCAGGGTTTTAATTCACCCCTCCACTTT. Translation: CASSQGFNSPLHF.

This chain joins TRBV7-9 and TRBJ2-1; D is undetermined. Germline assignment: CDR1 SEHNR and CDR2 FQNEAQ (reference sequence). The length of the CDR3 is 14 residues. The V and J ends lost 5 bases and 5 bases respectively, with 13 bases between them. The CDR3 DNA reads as TGTGCCAGCAGCCCGTACACGGGTCACAATGAGCAGTTCTTC. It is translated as CASSPYTGHNEQFF.

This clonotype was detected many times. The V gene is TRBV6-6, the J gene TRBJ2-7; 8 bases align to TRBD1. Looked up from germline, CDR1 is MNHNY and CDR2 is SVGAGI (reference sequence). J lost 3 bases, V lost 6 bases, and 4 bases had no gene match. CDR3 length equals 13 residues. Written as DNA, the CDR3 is TGTGCCAGCAGCAGACAGGGGAACTACGAGCAGTACTTC. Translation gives CASSRQGNYEQYF.

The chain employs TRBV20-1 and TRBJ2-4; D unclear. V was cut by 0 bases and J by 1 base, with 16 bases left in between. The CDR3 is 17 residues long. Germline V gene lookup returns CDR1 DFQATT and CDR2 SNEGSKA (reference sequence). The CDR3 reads CSAREPVSGTAKNIQYF. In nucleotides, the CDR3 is TGCAGTGCTAGAGAACCCGTATCTGGCACGGCCAAAAACATTCAGTACTTC.

The CDR3 loop is CASSYSMDRGEQYF. For the CDR3, the DNA is TGTGCCAGCAGTTACTCCATGGACAGGGGGGAGCAGTACTTC. The chain combines TRBV6-2 or TRBV6-3 with TRBJ2-7, with 10 bases aligning to TRBD1. Trimming took 0 bases from V and 7 from J; bases not matched to a gene: 3. The CDR3 length is 14 residues. The germline V gene has CDR1 MNHEY and CDR2 SVGEGT.